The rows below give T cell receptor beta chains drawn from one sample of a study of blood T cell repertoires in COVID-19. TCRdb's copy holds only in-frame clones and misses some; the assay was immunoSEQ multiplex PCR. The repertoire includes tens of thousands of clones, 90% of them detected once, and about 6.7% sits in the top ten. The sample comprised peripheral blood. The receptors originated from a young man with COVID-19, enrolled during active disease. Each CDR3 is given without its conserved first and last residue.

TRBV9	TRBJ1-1	ASSVGGRAGTEAF
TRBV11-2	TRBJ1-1	ASSLTGRTEAF
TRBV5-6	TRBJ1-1	ASSFGTGGMNTEAF
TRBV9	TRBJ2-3	ASSVQGSADTDTQY
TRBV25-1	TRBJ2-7	ASSEYRAYEQY
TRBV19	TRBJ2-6	ASSRDRWGSGANVLT
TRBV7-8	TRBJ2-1	ASSLNREIVHNEQF
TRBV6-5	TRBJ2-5	ASSGDRGYQETQY
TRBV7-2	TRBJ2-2	ASSSRGLNTGELF
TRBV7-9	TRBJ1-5	ASSTRGSNQPQH
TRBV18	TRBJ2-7	ASSPNPSAYEQY
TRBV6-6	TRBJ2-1	ASSLTAGGGNEQF
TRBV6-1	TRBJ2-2	ASSELAGDTGELF
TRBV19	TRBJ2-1	ATTPASNGYNEQF
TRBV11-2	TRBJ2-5	ASSLGIAHRWETQY
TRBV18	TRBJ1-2	ASSPPLSGFGYT
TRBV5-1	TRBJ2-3	ASSSAGDRTDTQY
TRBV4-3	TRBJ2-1	ASSPSIDRGVYNEQF
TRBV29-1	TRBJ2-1	SVDEQF
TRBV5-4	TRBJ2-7	ASSRGGSGRSAAYEQY
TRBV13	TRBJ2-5	ASSSRDYQETQY
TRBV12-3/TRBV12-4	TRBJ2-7	ASSFPSSYEQY
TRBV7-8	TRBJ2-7	ASSEHGQGPSGEQY
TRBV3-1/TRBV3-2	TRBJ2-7	ASSYRGYEQY
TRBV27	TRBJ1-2	ASSSRQSYGYT
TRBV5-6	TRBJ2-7	ASSFTGDEQY
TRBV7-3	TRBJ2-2	ASSSAANTGELF
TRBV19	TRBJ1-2	ASTSPTGMYGYT
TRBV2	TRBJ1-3	ASSGHSRSGNTIY
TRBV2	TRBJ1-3	ASSEKGPGSGNTIY
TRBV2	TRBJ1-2	ASSLNRAGYGYT
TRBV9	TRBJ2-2	ASSVVGHGQGAAGELF
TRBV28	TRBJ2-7	ASSSAVGIAEQY
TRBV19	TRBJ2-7	ASSTYIFYEQY
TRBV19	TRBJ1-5	ASSVGTGDYSNQPQH
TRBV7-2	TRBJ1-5	ASSPQGGNQPQH
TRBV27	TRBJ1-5	ASSFQGDQPQH
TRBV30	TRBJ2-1	AWSRLAASYNEQF
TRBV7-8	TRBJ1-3	ASSPKGVSSGNTIY
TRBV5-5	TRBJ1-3	ASSPTGTDRPPIY
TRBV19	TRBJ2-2	ASSIISQGFGGELF
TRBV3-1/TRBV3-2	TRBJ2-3	ASSQWGGSLGTDTQY
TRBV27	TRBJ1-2	ASSPDRAGKGYT
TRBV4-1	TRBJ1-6	ASSQVVTGGGSPLH
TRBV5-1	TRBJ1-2	ASSSGQAIYGYT
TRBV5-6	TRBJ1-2	ASSPGTGKVYGYT
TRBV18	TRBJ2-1	ASSLGQVVWNYNEQF
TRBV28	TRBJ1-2	ASSIVGTGLDWDYGYT
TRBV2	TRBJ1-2	ASVGTAYGYT
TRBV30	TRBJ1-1	AWSVQPNTEAF
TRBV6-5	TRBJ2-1	ASSYSRELF
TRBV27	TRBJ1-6	ASSPSANYSPLH
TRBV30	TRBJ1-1	AWSGVGGTEAF
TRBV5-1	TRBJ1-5	ASSLGQGGDQPQH